These T cell receptor beta chains were read from a single sample in a study of vaccination and CD4 T cells after COVID-19. TCRdb independently ran MiXCR on the PCR reads; one entry per CDR3 protein. The sample comprises 14,000 to 15,000 distinct CDR3 sequences, over 45% of which are singletons, and 11% to 15% rests with the top ten. These receptors have no identified antigens. The specimen sequenced was CD4+ T cells from blood, cultured in vitro. The receptors come from a human donor who had recovered from COVID-19. CDR3s include the opening cysteine and the closing phenylalanine or tryptophan. Fields, in order: J gene, V gene, D gene, clone size, CDR3 protein, CDR3 DNA. The D gene is left open where the match is weak. The size field is filled for only some rows; it gives once, few, many or a size class.

j_gene: TRBJ2-3; v_gene: TRBV29-1; d_gene: .; abundance: .; CDR3aa: CSACRGDTQYF; CDR3nt: TGCAGCGCCTGTCGGGGAGATACGCAGTATTTT
j_gene: TRBJ1-1; v_gene: TRBV20-1; d_gene: .; abundance: .; CDR3aa: CSALAAGNTEAFF; CDR3nt: TGCAGTGCCCTTGCGGCAGGGAACACTGAAGCTTTCTTT
j_gene: TRBJ2-3; v_gene: TRBV24-1; d_gene: .; abundance: .; CDR3aa: CATSDPHRDTQYF; CDR3nt: TGTGCCACCAGTGACCCCCATAGGGATACGCAGTATTTT
j_gene: TRBJ2-3; v_gene: TRBV28; d_gene: .; abundance: .; CDR3aa: CASRVGGTDTQYF; CDR3nt: TGTGCCAGCAGGGTTGGAGGGACAGATACGCAGTATTTT
j_gene: TRBJ2-1; v_gene: TRBV7-2; d_gene: .; abundance: .; CDR3aa: CASSLAVQPNEQFF; CDR3nt: TGTGCCAGCAGCTTAGCTGTGCAGCCCAATGAGCAGTTCTTC
j_gene: TRBJ1-1; v_gene: TRBV11-3; d_gene: TRBD1; abundance: .; CDR3aa: CASSRDRGWRTEAFF; CDR3nt: TGTGCCAGCAGCCGGGACAGGGGATGGCGAACTGAAGCTTTCTTT
j_gene: TRBJ1-5; v_gene: TRBV5-8; d_gene: .; abundance: few; CDR3aa: CASSRQPQHF; CDR3nt: TGTGCCAGCAGCCGGCAGCCCCAGCATTTT
j_gene: TRBJ2-3; v_gene: TRBV6-1; d_gene: .; abundance: .; CDR3aa: CASSELERLRFTDTQYF; CDR3nt: TGTGCCAGCAGTGAGTTAGAGCGACTGCGGTTCACAGATACGCAGTATTTT
j_gene: TRBJ2-5; v_gene: TRBV29-1; d_gene: TRBD2; abundance: .; CDR3aa: CSVALGGRGETQYF; CDR3nt: TGCAGCGTTGCCCTGGGAGGGAGGGGAGAGACCCAGTACTTC
j_gene: TRBJ2-3; v_gene: TRBV7-2; d_gene: .; abundance: .; CDR3aa: CASSPAGASTDTQYF; CDR3nt: TGTGCCAGCAGCCCCGCCGGGGCTAGCACAGATACGCAGTATTTT
j_gene: TRBJ2-1; v_gene: TRBV27; d_gene: .; abundance: few; CDR3aa: CASSLFLGGAYNEQFF; CDR3nt: TGTGCCAGCAGTTTATTTCTCGGAGGGGCCTACAATGAGCAGTTCTTC
j_gene: TRBJ2-5; v_gene: TRBV11-3; d_gene: .; abundance: .; CDR3aa: CASSLQGGETQYF; CDR3nt: TGTGCCAGCAGCCTCCAGGGAGGAGAGACCCAGTACTTC
j_gene: TRBJ2-3; v_gene: TRBV7-3; d_gene: .; abundance: few; CDR3aa: CASSLGTTDTQYF; CDR3nt: TGTGCCAGCAGCTTAGGGACCACAGATACGCAGTATTTT
j_gene: TRBJ1-3; v_gene: TRBV11-3; d_gene: .; abundance: .; CDR3aa: CASSLTTGGSIYF; CDR3nt: TGTGCCAGCAGCTTAACGACAGGAGGGAGCATATATTTT
j_gene: TRBJ1-1; v_gene: TRBV5-1; d_gene: .; abundance: .; CDR3aa: CASSFRPRVTEAFF; CDR3nt: TGCGCCAGCAGCTTCCGCCCAAGGGTTACTGAAGCTTTCTTT
j_gene: TRBJ1-6; v_gene: TRBV4-3; d_gene: .; abundance: few; CDR3aa: CASSPRQLNSPLHF; CDR3nt: TGCGCCAGCAGTCCGAGACAGCTTAATTCACCCCTCCACTTT
j_gene: TRBJ2-2; v_gene: TRBV20-1; d_gene: TRBD2; abundance: .; CDR3aa: CSAIFAGGTGELFF; CDR3nt: TGCAGTGCTATCTTTGCGGGAGGTACCGGGGAGCTGTTTTTT
j_gene: TRBJ1-2; v_gene: TRBV19; d_gene: .; abundance: few; CDR3aa: CASSRGGSGGGYTF; CDR3nt: TGTGCCAGTAGTAGGGGCGGCTCTGGAGGTGGCTACACCTTC
j_gene: TRBJ1-1; v_gene: TRBV4-1; d_gene: TRBD1; abundance: .; CDR3aa: CASSQVGQVSTEAFF; CDR3nt: TGCGCCAGCAGCCAAGTGGGACAGGTGAGCACTGAAGCTTTCTTT
j_gene: TRBJ1-1; v_gene: TRBV29-1; d_gene: TRBD1; abundance: .; CDR3aa: CSTTGGGLNTEAFF; CDR3nt: TGCAGCACGACAGGGGGCGGCTTGAACACTGAAGCTTTCTTT
j_gene: TRBJ1-2; v_gene: TRBV7-2; d_gene: .; abundance: few; CDR3aa: CASSFMDRENYGYTF; CDR3nt: TGTGCCAGCAGCTTCATGGACAGAGAAAACTATGGCTACACCTTC
j_gene: TRBJ1-3; v_gene: TRBV2; d_gene: .; abundance: .; CDR3aa: CASSALEGNTIYF; CDR3nt: TGTGCCAGCAGTGCATTAGAGGGAAACACCATATATTTT
j_gene: TRBJ1-4; v_gene: TRBV20-1; d_gene: TRBD1; abundance: few; CDR3aa: CSAREDRGHEKLFF; CDR3nt: TGCAGTGCTAGAGAGGACAGGGGGCACGAAAAACTGTTTTTT
j_gene: TRBJ2-7; v_gene: TRBV6-2/TRBV6-3; d_gene: .; abundance: .; CDR3aa: CATQALYEQYF; CDR3nt: TGTGCCACTCAGGCCCTCTACGAGCAGTACTTC
j_gene: TRBJ2-1; v_gene: TRBV4-3; d_gene: .; abundance: .; CDR3aa: CASSQGRSGHEQFF; CDR3nt: TGCGCCAGCAGCCAAGGACGCAGCGGACATGAGCAGTTCTTC
j_gene: TRBJ1-2; v_gene: TRBV4-2; d_gene: .; abundance: few; CDR3aa: CASSQVIGGESYGYTF; CDR3nt: TGTGCCAGCAGCCAAGTGATCGGGGGCGAATCATATGGCTACACCTTC
j_gene: TRBJ2-3; v_gene: TRBV20-1; d_gene: .; abundance: .; CDR3aa: CSARPYASSDTQYF; CDR3nt: TGCAGTGCTAGGCCTTATGCATCTTCGGATACGCAGTATTTT
j_gene: TRBJ2-2; v_gene: TRBV11-2; d_gene: TRBD2; abundance: few; CDR3aa: CASSARLAGDTGELFF; CDR3nt: TGTGCCAGCAGCGCCCGACTAGCGGGGGATACCGGGGAGCTGTTTTTT
j_gene: TRBJ2-1; v_gene: TRBV6-5; d_gene: TRBD2; abundance: .; CDR3aa: CASSSRTSGGVYNEQFF; CDR3nt: TGTGCCAGCAGTTCCCGGACTAGCGGGGGGGTGTACAATGAGCAGTTCTTC
j_gene: TRBJ1-2; v_gene: TRBV20-1; d_gene: TRBD1; abundance: .; CDR3aa: CSATRRGDNYGHTF; CDR3nt: TGCAGTGCTACCCGCAGGGGGGATAACTATGGCCACACCTTC
j_gene: TRBJ1-2; v_gene: TRBV6-2/TRBV6-3; d_gene: TRBD1; abundance: few; CDR3aa: CASTRDREVYGYTF; CDR3nt: TGTGCCAGCACTCGGGACAGGGAGGTCTATGGCTACACCTTC
j_gene: TRBJ1-1; v_gene: TRBV7-8; d_gene: .; abundance: .; CDR3aa: CASSRGSPTEAFF; CDR3nt: TGTGCCAGCAGCAGGGGCAGCCCCACTGAAGCTTTCTTT
j_gene: TRBJ2-3; v_gene: TRBV7-6; d_gene: .; abundance: .; CDR3aa: CASSPTGTTPDTQYF; CDR3nt: TGTGCCAGCAGTCCAACCGGGACGACGCCAGATACGCAGTATTTT
j_gene: TRBJ2-1; v_gene: TRBV6-2/TRBV6-3; d_gene: .; abundance: few; CDR3aa: CASSLDRTSTNF; CDR3nt: TGTGCCAGCAGCCTGGACCGGACCTCAACCAACTTC
j_gene: TRBJ2-3; v_gene: TRBV18; d_gene: TRBD2; abundance: .; CDR3aa: CASSPERGGIGDTQYF; CDR3nt: TGTGCCAGCTCACCTGAGCGGGGAGGAATTGGAGATACGCAGTATTTT
j_gene: TRBJ1-4; v_gene: TRBV28; d_gene: TRBD1; abundance: .; CDR3aa: CASSSIGQGAVNEKLFF; CDR3nt: TGTGCCAGCAGCTCTATAGGACAGGGGGCCGTTAATGAAAAACTGTTTTTT
j_gene: TRBJ2-2; v_gene: TRBV4-1; d_gene: .; abundance: .; CDR3aa: CASSQPTSMGTGELFF; CDR3nt: TGCGCCAGCAGCCAGCCGACTAGTATGGGGACCGGGGAGCTGTTTTTT
j_gene: TRBJ2-1; v_gene: TRBV7-9; d_gene: .; abundance: .; CDR3aa: CASSLAGAGGFPNEQFF; CDR3nt: TGTGCCAGCAGCTTAGCAGGGGCCGGTGGGTTTCCGAATGAGCAGTTCTTC